The text below deals with one T cell receptor beta chain. TCRdb itself ran the reads through MiXCR, one entry per CDR3 protein. The sample shows around 140,000 distinct CDR3 sequences, about 6.1% of them seen only once. The data are from a study of T cell repertoires in cytomegalovirus infection. Germline V gene sequence: CDR1 MDHEN, CDR2 SYDVKM. The V end lost 8 bases, the J end lost 4 bases, and 20 bases lay between the germline ends. This CDR3 has 15 amino acids. The sequence came from a human donor in good health (CMV status not recorded). Some clones in this sample may be carry-over from other donors' samples. Sequences were obtained from PBMCs. The chain is built from TRBV28 and TRBJ1-1; D is possibly TRBD1 (5 bases). For the CDR3, the DNA is TGTGCCAGCGGCCCGCTGGCCGGGGGTCTCACTGAAGCTTTCTTT. Translating it yields CASGPLAGGLTEAFF.